A selection of T cell receptor beta chains follows, all from one sample in a study of cytomegalovirus exposure and HLA in healthy donors. Profiling relied on immunoSEQ multiplex PCR, and the TCRdb table lists in-frame clones only, not all of them. In the table there are fewer than 250,000 clones, over 70% of which are singletons. The material sequenced was PBMCs. These receptor sequences come from a woman between 18 and 30 years old in good health and CMV-seronegative. CDR3s include the opening cysteine and the closing phenylalanine or tryptophan. A D gene is named only where the DNA matches it firmly. The listing skips clone size in some rows; elsewhere it reads once, few, many or a size class.

j_gene,abundance,v_gene,d_gene,CDR3aa,CDR3nt
TRBJ1-4,NA,TRBV28,NA,CASSTRRGDDFEKLFF,TGTGCCAGCAGTACCAGACGGGGAGATGATTTTGAAAAACTGTTTTTT
TRBJ2-7,NA,TRBV4-2,TRBD2,CASSQLLAGYYEQYF,TGTGCCAGCAGCCAACTACTAGCGGGTTACTACGAGCAGTACTTC
TRBJ2-2,NA,TRBV29-1,TRBD1,CSVRQGNSNTGELFF,TGCAGCGTCCGACAGGGTAATTCGAACACCGGGGAGCTGTTTTTT
TRBJ1-1,NA,TRBV6-1,NA,CGRDTTNTEAFF,TGTGGCCGGGACACCACGAACACTGAAGCTTTCTTT
TRBJ2-2,NA,TRBV6-1,TRBD2,CASSKTSGTAGELFF,TGTGCCAGCAGTAAAACTAGCGGTACCGCCGGGGAGCTGTTTTTT
TRBJ1-5,NA,TRBV2,NA,CASSGTADQPQHF,TGTGCCAGCAGTGGGACAGCCGATCAGCCCCAGCATTTT
TRBJ2-1,NA,TRBV7-8,NA,CASMTPRRSSYNEQFF,TGTGCCAGCATGACGCCCCGGAGAAGCTCCTACAATGAGCAGTTCTTC
TRBJ2-5,NA,TRBV7-9,NA,CASSQETQYF,TGTGCCAGCAGCCAGGAGACCCAGTACTTC
TRBJ1-6,NA,TRBV7-9,TRBD1,CASSSRGLGPNSPLHF,TGTGCCAGCAGCTCCAGGGGGCTAGGCCCCAATTCACCCCTCCACTTT
TRBJ1-1,NA,TRBV9,TRBD1,CASSVGGQGAREAFF,TGTGCCAGCAGCGTAGGAGGACAGGGGGCGCGTGAAGCTTTCTTT
TRBJ2-1,NA,TRBV7-3,NA,CASSLSSSYNEQFF,TGTGCCAGCAGCTTAAGCAGCTCCTACAATGAGCAGTTCTTC
TRBJ1-1,NA,TRBV15,TRBD1,CATSKPDRVIAEAFF,TGTGCCACCAGCAAACCAGACAGGGTAATCGCTGAAGCTTTCTTT
TRBJ1-2,NA,TRBV9,NA,CASSVEEGGLNYGYTF,TGTGCCAGCAGCGTAGAGGAGGGAGGGCTTAACTATGGCTACACCTTC
TRBJ2-3,NA,TRBV15,TRBD2,CATSKGTSDDTQYF,TGTGCCACCAGCAAAGGGACTAGCGATGATACGCAGTATTTT
TRBJ2-1,NA,TRBV5-6,TRBD2,CASSRGTSGNNEQFF,TGTGCCAGCAGCCGAGGGACTAGCGGCAACAATGAGCAGTTCTTC
TRBJ1-6,NA,TRBV5-6,NA,CASSLIGTGDNSPLHF,TGTGCCAGCAGCTTGATCGGAACGGGGGATAATTCACCCCTCCACTTT
TRBJ1-5,once,TRBV10-3,TRBD1,CAIRFRDRSISNQPQHF,TGTGCCATCAGATTCCGGGACAGGTCTATAAGCAATCAGCCCCAGCATTTT
TRBJ2-2,NA,TRBV28,NA,CASPPSRTVTGELFF,TGTGCCAGCCCTCCTTCCAGGACAGTTACCGGGGAGCTGTTTTTT
TRBJ2-2,few,TRBV29-1,NA,CSAPDWETSGELFF,TGCAGCGCCCCCGACTGGGAGACTTCGGGGGAGCTGTTTTTT
TRBJ2-5,NA,TRBV6-5,NA,CASSRSRGQETQYF,TGTGCCAGCAGTCGCTCGCGGGGCCAAGAGACCCAGTACTTC
TRBJ1-1,NA,TRBV30,TRBD1,CAWSVHQGAGTEAFF,TGTGCCTGGAGTGTACATCAGGGGGCGGGTACTGAAGCTTTCTTT
TRBJ1-2,few,TRBV12-5,TRBD1,CASGLQGASGYTF,TGTGCTAGTGGCTTACAGGGGGCTAGTGGCTACACCTTC
TRBJ2-5,NA,TRBV6-5,NA,CASSYGGGGFQETQYF,TGTGCCAGCAGTTACGGCGGGGGCGGTTTCCAAGAGACCCAGTACTTC
TRBJ2-5,NA,TRBV6-6,NA,CASSYIEGAGETQYF,TGTGCCAGCAGTTACATTGAGGGTGCTGGGGAGACCCAGTACTTC
TRBJ1-1,NA,TRBV29-1,TRBD1,CSAGAQVRQGAGGTEAFF,TGCAGCGCTGGAGCCCAAGTCAGACAGGGGGCGGGTGGCACTGAAGCTTTCTTT
TRBJ1-3,few,TRBV5-8,TRBD1,CASSLGTGTGNTIYF,TGTGCCAGCAGCTTGGGGACAGGGACTGGAAACACCATATATTTT
TRBJ2-3,NA,TRBV7-2,TRBD2,CASRRTRDTDTQYF,TGTGCCAGCAGACGGACTAGAGACACAGATACGCAGTATTTT
TRBJ2-5,once,TRBV29-1,TRBD2,CSEVAGGEETQYF,TGCAGCGAAGTAGCGGGAGGGGAAGAGACCCAGTACTTC
TRBJ2-5,NA,TRBV5-1,TRBD1,CASSVTGSETQYF,TGCGCCAGCAGCGTGACAGGGTCCGAGACCCAGTACTTC
TRBJ1-1,few,TRBV6-6,TRBD1,CASSHLWDSREEAFF,TGTGCCAGCAGTCACCTCTGGGACAGCCGGGAAGAAGCTTTCTTT
TRBJ1-1,NA,TRBV5-1,TRBD1,CASSHTGQGPEAFF,TGCGCCAGCAGCCACACGGGACAGGGCCCTGAAGCTTTCTTT
TRBJ2-2,few,TRBV9,NA,CASSVVTDTGELFF,TGTGCCAGCAGCGTAGTAACGGACACCGGGGAGCTGTTTTTT
TRBJ1-2,NA,TRBV6-1,TRBD1,CASSVSGTATYGYTF,TGTGCCAGCAGCGTTTCCGGGACAGCGACTTATGGCTACACCTTC
TRBJ2-7,NA,TRBV28,NA,CASSLSQLPPEQYF,TGTGCCAGCAGTTTGAGCCAACTCCCTCCCGAGCAGTACTTC
TRBJ1-6,NA,TRBV2,TRBD1,CASIGGTGNSPLHF,TGTGCCAGCATTGGGGGGACAGGTAATTCACCCCTCCACTTT
TRBJ1-2,NA,TRBV6-1,NA,CASSVDYGYTF,TGTGCCAGCAGTGTAGACTATGGCTACACCTTC
TRBJ1-2,NA,TRBV7-7,NA,CASSFFFDRAGGYTF,TGTGCCAGCAGCTTTTTCTTCGATAGGGCGGGTGGCTACACCTTC
TRBJ1-2,NA,TRBV6-5,TRBD1,CASSPDRGGFGYTF,TGTGCCAGCAGCCCCGACAGGGGGGGCTTTGGCTACACCTTC
TRBJ1-5,NA,TRBV2,TRBD1,CASSGTGGNQPQHF,TGTGCCAGCAGTGGGACAGGTGGGAATCAGCCCCAGCATTTT
TRBJ2-7,NA,TRBV28,NA,CASSSPREQYF,TGTGCCAGCAGTTCCCCGAGGGAGCAGTACTTC
TRBJ2-3,NA,TRBV27,NA,CASSPTRWGGGTDTQYF,TGTGCTAGCAGTCCGACCAGGTGGGGGGGCGGCACAGATACGCAGTATTTT
TRBJ2-1,NA,TRBV29-1,TRBD2,CSVAAGGPSYNEQFF,TGCAGCGTTGCGGCGGGGGGGCCCTCCTACAATGAGCAGTTCTTC
TRBJ2-1,few,TRBV6-6,NA,CASSTLVGGSGNEQFF,TGTGCCAGCAGTACCCTCGTGGGTGGGAGCGGCAATGAGCAGTTCTTC
TRBJ2-1,NA,TRBV6-4,TRBD2,CASSVEAGVSYNEQFF,TGTGCCAGCAGTGTCGAAGCGGGAGTGTCTTACAATGAGCAGTTCTTC
TRBJ1-6,NA,TRBV19,NA,CASSITGDSPLHF,TGTGCCAGTAGTATAACCGGAGATTCACCCCTCCACTTT
TRBJ2-7,NA,TRBV28,TRBD1,CASSITGTGPYEQYF,TGTGCCAGCAGCATAACCGGGACAGGCCCCTACGAGCAGTACTTC
TRBJ2-1,NA,TRBV18,TRBD1,CASSGPDRDEQFF,TGTGCCAGCTCAGGACCAGACAGGGATGAGCAGTTCTTC
TRBJ1-2,few,TRBV28,NA,CASSFRGGAGGYTF,TGTGCCAGCAGTTTTAGGGGGGGCGCGGGTGGCTACACCTTC
TRBJ2-5,NA,TRBV6-1,NA,CASRPRAGQETQYF,TGTGCCAGCAGACCTAGGGCAGGGCAGGAGACCCAGTACTTC
TRBJ2-1,NA,TRBV30,TRBD2,CAWSAWLAGVSEQFF,TGTGCCTGGAGCGCCTGGCTAGCGGGAGTCAGTGAGCAGTTCTTC
TRBJ2-7,NA,TRBV4-1,TRBD2,CASSQAPGGYEQYF,TGCGCCAGCAGCCAAGCCCCGGGAGGGTACGAGCAGTACTTC
TRBJ2-4,NA,TRBV4-1,NA,CASSQDRGSMDRNIQYF,TGCGCCAGCAGCCAAGATCGGGGTAGTATGGATAGAAACATTCAGTACTTC
TRBJ2-6,few,TRBV4-1,NA,CASSQPAGAGANVLTF,TGCGCCAGCAGCCAACCAGCTGGAGCTGGGGCCAACGTCCTGACTTTC
TRBJ2-3,NA,TRBV28,TRBD2,CASSPRPGTSGGRGTDTQYF,TGTGCCAGCAGTCCACGGCCCGGGACTAGCGGGGGAAGGGGCACAGATACGCAGTATTTT
TRBJ2-2,few,TRBV18,TRBD1,CASSPVLDRVTGELFF,TGTGCCAGCTCACCAGTCCTGGACAGGGTCACCGGGGAGCTGTTTTTT
TRBJ2-7,NA,TRBV29-1,TRBD1,CSATTGVYEQYF,TGCAGCGCCACGACAGGGGTCTACGAGCAGTACTTC
TRBJ1-5,NA,TRBV5-5,TRBD1,CASSSTGLGNQPQHF,TGTGCCAGCAGCTCGACAGGGCTTGGAAATCAGCCCCAGCATTTT
TRBJ1-1,once,TRBV9,NA,CASSVTGTNTEAFF,TGTGCCAGCAGCGTGACGGGTACTAACACTGAAGCTTTCTTT
TRBJ1-4,NA,TRBV27,TRBD1,CASSPYDRDEKLFF,TGTGCCAGCAGTCCCTACGACAGGGATGAAAAACTGTTTTTT